This TCR beta chain originates from a study of blood T cell repertoires in COVID-19. Study-level information: T cells, B-cell-depleted T cells, or PBMCs provided the cDNA or gDNA that served as material.

V gave up 3 bases and J gave up 8 bases, with 19 bases separating them. The CDR3 contains 15 residues. Germline-derived CDR1 and CDR2 are SNHLY and FYNNEI. In its sample, this clone was seen once. The table came from immunoSEQ multiplex PCR; TCRdb's copy has only in-frame clones and leaves some out. The sample consists of a few hundred thousand clones, about 89% of them appearing once. Enrollees, about 18 to 90 years old, lived in around 23 US areas. Participants' reported clinical history set cohort assignment. Exposed enrollees encountered a COVID-19 case at some point within 2 weeks before study entry.

The sequenced material came from PBMCs or T cells enriched from blood (not recorded which). This receptor was obtained from a woman aged 40 to 50 who had been exposed to COVID-19. The V call is TRBV2, the J call TRBJ1-2; D unresolved. CDR3 region: CASSDQTLVIDGYTF. The CDR3 DNA reads TGTGCCAGCAGTGATCAGACATTGGTAATCGACGGCTACACCTTC.